The entry below describes one T cell receptor (beta chain). This record belongs to a study of blood T cell repertoires in COVID-19. As for the study in general: Acute and convalescent COVID-19 specimens originated in the United States, Italy and Spain. Sample material is recorded as cDNA or gDNA derived from T cells, B-cell-depleted T cells, or PBMCs.

Trimming removed 0 bases at V and 0 bases at J, with 9 bases between. CDR3 size: 16 residues. The germline V gene has CDR1 SNHLY and CDR2 FYNNEI. In the study's own analysis: Using reference gene primer amplification, nucleated cell counts were estimated. TCRdb's copy holds only in-frame clones and misses some; the assay was immunoSEQ multiplex PCR. The D gene and trimming were derived from the DNA, and the V and J assignments and clone size from that table. The sample shows roughly 200,000 clones, roughly 85% of them seen only once. V gene TRBV2 combines with J gene TRBJ1-3; D call uncertain. Sequencing was done on a sample of peripheral blood. The clonotype originates from a woman in her fifties or sixties with acute or convalescent COVID-19. CDR3 sequence: CASSEAQVSSGNTIYF. The CDR3 DNA follows: TGTGCCAGCAGTGAAGCGCAAGTCAGCTCTGGAAACACCATATATTTT.